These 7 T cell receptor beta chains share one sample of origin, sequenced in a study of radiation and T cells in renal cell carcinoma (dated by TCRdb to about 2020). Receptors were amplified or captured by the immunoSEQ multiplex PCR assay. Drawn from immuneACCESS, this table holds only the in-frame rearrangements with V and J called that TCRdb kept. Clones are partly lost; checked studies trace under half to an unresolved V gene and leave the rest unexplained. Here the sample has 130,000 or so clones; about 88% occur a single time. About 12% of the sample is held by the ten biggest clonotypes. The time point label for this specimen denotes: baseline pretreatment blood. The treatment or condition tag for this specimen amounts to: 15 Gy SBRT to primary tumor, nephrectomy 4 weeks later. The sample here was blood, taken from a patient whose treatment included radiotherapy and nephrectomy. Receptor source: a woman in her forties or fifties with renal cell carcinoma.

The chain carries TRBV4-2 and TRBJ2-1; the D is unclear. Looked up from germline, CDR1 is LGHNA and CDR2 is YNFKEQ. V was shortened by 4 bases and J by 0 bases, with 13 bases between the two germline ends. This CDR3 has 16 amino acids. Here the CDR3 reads CASSPPRVASYNEQFF. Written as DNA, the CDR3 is TGTGCCAGCAGCCCCCCAAGAGTTGCCTCCTACAATGAGCAGTTCTTC.

Here the CDR3 reads CASSQAQGARTEAFF. The CDR3 DNA follows: TGCGCCAGCAGCCAGGCGCAGGGGGCGAGGACTGAAGCTTTCTTT. The chain carries TRBV5-1 and TRBJ1-1, with 8 bases fitting TRBD1. V was clipped by 4 bases and J by 5 bases; unmatched bases: 10. CDR3 length: 15 amino acids. Germline loops: CDR1 SGHRS, CDR2 YFSETQ. Drawing the rest from reference TRBV5-1 and TRBJ1-1, the complete variable domain is KAGVTQTPRYLIKTRGQQVTLSCSPISGHRSVSWYQQTPGQGLQFLFEYFSETQRNKGNFPGRFSGRQFSNSRSEMNVSTLELGDSALYLCASSQAQGARTEAFFGQGTRLTVV.

CDR3 DNA sequence: TGTGCCAGCAGCCAGCTACTAGCGGGGGAGGAGACCCAGTACTTC. This gives the protein CASSQLLAGEETQYF. J is TRBJ2-5 and V is TRBV4-2; 11 bases are a match to TRBD2. The ends lost 3 bases at V and 5 bases at J; junction bases unmatched: 5. CDR3 size: 15 residues. CDR1 LGHNA and CDR2 YNFKEQ come from the germline V gene.

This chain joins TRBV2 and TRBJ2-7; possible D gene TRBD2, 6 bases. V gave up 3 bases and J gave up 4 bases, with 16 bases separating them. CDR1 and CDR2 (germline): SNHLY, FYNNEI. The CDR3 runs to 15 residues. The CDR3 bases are TGTGCCAGCAGTGATGGGGCCGGGGGAGGTTACGAGCAGTACTTC. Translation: CASSDGAGGGYEQYF.

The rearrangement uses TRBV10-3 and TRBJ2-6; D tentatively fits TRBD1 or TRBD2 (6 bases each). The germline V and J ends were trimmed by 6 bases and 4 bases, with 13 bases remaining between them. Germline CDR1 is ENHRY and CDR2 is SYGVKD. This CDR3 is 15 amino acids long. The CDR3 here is CAISPGAGGANVLTF. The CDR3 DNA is TGTGCCATCAGCCCGGGGGCGGGAGGGGCCAACGTCCTGACTTTC.

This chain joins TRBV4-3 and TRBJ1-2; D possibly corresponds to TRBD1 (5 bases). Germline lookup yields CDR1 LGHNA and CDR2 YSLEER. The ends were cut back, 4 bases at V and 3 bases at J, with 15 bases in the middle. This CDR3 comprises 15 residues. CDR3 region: CASSRLGGEYYGYTF. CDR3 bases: TGCGCCAGCAGCCGCCTCGGAGGGGAATACTATGGCTACACCTTC.

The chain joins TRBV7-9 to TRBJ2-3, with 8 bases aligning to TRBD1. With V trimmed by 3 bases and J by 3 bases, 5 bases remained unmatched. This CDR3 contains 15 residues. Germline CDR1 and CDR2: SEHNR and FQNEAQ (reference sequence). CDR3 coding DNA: TGTGCCAGCAGCTTGACAGGGGACTCAACAGATACGCAGTATTTT. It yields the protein CASSLTGDSTDTQYF.